Below, one T cell receptor beta chain is given with its context. Its antigen is not identified. Assay used: immunoSEQ multiplex PCR; TCRdb lists only in-frame clones, some missing. This sample has roughly 110,000 clones; approximately 90% occur once, and the top ten carry approximately 12%. This sample stems from a study of T cell responses to AZD1222 COVID-19 vaccine. Whole-study findings and limits: Donors were chiefly white British, with a greater number of females, and clonal diversity was perhaps underestimated.

Germline V lookup: CDR1 LNHDA, CDR2 SQIVND (reference sequence). The CDR3 is 13 amino acids. V was pared by 3 bases and J by 5 bases, with 8 bases between. This sample comprised peripheral blood, obtained on day 0 of AZD1222 vaccination. The chain carries TRBV19 and TRBJ1-5, with no clear D. The sequence came from an adult in good health. This CDR3 is CASSMGDYQPQHF. The DNA for the CDR3 is TGTGCCAGTAGTATGGGAGATTATCAGCCCCAGCATTTT.